Listed below are T cell receptor beta chains from one sample, sequenced in a study of response to subunit inactivated influenza vaccine. A single record per CDR3 protein comes from TCRdb applying MiXCR to the RT-PCR reads. This table has roughly 570,000 distinct CDR3 sequences, 10% to 15% appearing once. This specimen was PBMCs from blood, taken 35 to 45 days after vaccination. These receptors originate from a middle-aged man who received an inactivated influenza vaccine. Both conserved end residues are part of each CDR3. The order of the fields is J gene, clone size, D gene, V gene, CDR3 protein, CDR3 DNA. The D gene is left open where the match is weak. Size is stated for part of the rows, as once, few or many counts, or as a class when the clone is expanded.

>TRBJ2-7|few|NA|TRBV15
CATSRARGALHEQYF
TGTGCCACCAGCAGAGCTCGAGGGGCTCTACACGAGCAGTACTTC
>TRBJ1-6|few|NA|TRBV5-1
CASSLAGGTLHF
TGCGCCAGCAGCTTGGCCGGGGGGACCCTCCACTTT
>TRBJ2-3|NA|NA|TRBV11-2
CASSSSRVNLGTDTQYF
TGTGCCAGCAGCTCCTCCAGGGTTAACCTAGGCACAGATACGCAGTATTTT
>TRBJ2-2|NA|TRBD2|TRBV5-1
CASSLEWRGSNTGELFF
TGCGCCAGCAGCTTGGAATGGCGGGGGTCGAACACCGGGGAGCTGTTTTTT
>TRBJ2-1|few|TRBD2|TRBV5-1
CASSLLSGGAYNEQFF
TGCGCCAGCAGCTTGTTAAGCGGGGGGGCTTACAATGAGCAGTTCTTC
>TRBJ2-5|few|TRBD2|TRBV20-1
CSARDRAGGGETQYF
TGCAGTGCTAGAGATAGAGCGGGAGGAGGGGAGACCCAGTACTTC
>TRBJ2-7|NA|TRBD2|TRBV3-1
CASSALAGEPEQYF
TGTGCCAGCAGCGCACTAGCGGGAGAACCCGAGCAGTACTTC
>TRBJ2-7|few|NA|TRBV6-2/TRBV6-3
CASILRREVYEQYF
TGTGCCAGCATCCTCCGGAGGGAGGTCTACGAGCAGTACTTC
>TRBJ1-1|many|NA|TRBV5-5
CATQLDMNTEAFF
TGTGCCACCCAGTTGGATATGAACACTGAAGCTTTCTTT
>TRBJ1-6|NA|TRBD1|TRBV9
CASSVEPTGNSPLHF
TGTGCCAGCAGCGTAGAGCCGACAGGGAATTCACCCCTCCACTTT
>TRBJ2-5|NA|TRBD1|TRBV7-9
CASSDRQGSQETQYF
TGTGCCAGCAGCGACCGACAGGGGAGTCAAGAGACCCAGTACTTC
>TRBJ1-5|few|NA|TRBV4-1
CASSQIYHQPQHF
TGCGCCAGCAGCCAGATTTACCATCAGCCCCAGCATTTT
>TRBJ1-2|few|NA|TRBV6-1
CASSESGDYGYTF
TGTGCCAGCAGTGAAAGCGGGGACTATGGCTACACCTTC
>TRBJ1-2|few|NA|TRBV5-6
CASSLTGSGGYTF
TGTGCCAGCAGCTTAACAGGGTCGGGCGGCTACACCTTC
>TRBJ2-2|NA|NA|TRBV3-1
CASSQQPHSAGELFF
TGTGCCAGCAGCCAGCAACCCCATAGTGCCGGGGAGCTGTTTTTT
>TRBJ1-2|NA|NA|TRBV6-4
CASSDGSYGYTF
TGTGCCAGCAGTGACGGCAGCTATGGCTACACCTTC
>TRBJ1-2|many|TRBD1|TRBV4-2
CASSQDRGRNGYTF
TGTGCCAGCAGCCAGGACAGGGGGCGGAATGGCTACACCTTC
>TRBJ1-1|many|NA|TRBV10-3
CAINDRENTEAFF
TGTGCCATCAATGACCGGGAGAACACTGAAGCTTTCTTT
>TRBJ1-2|many|TRBD1|TRBV12-3/TRBV12-4
CASSLETGGLSYTF
TGTGCCAGCAGTTTAGAAACAGGGGGCTTGAGCTACACCTTC
>TRBJ2-7|few|TRBD1|TRBV28
CASSKTGITYEQYF
TGTGCCAGCAGCAAGACAGGGATTACCTACGAGCAGTACTTC
>TRBJ1-5|few|NA|TRBV6-1
CASSPRRVIGHSNQPQHF
TGTGCCAGCAGCCCCCGAAGGGTCATTGGGCATAGCAATCAGCCCCAGCATTTT
>TRBJ2-5|many|TRBD1|TRBV7-9
CASSPRTGRETQYF
TGTGCCAGCAGCCCTCGGACAGGGAGAGAGACCCAGTACTTC
>TRBJ2-1|NA|TRBD2|TRBV12-5
CASGLGKGAGGNNEQFF
TGTGCTAGTGGTTTGGGAAAGGGAGCGGGAGGCAACAATGAGCAGTTCTTC
>TRBJ1-1|few|TRBD1|TRBV20-1
CSARQGAVNTEAFF
TGCAGTGCTAGACAGGGGGCTGTGAACACTGAAGCTTTCTTT
>TRBJ2-1|few|TRBD2|TRBV7-2
CASTTLAGGPVEQFF
TGTGCCAGTACTACCCTAGCGGGAGGGCCAGTCGAGCAGTTCTTC
>TRBJ2-1|few|TRBD2|TRBV5-1
CASSLGTSGIFEQFF
TGCGCCAGCAGCTTGGGGACTAGCGGGATTTTTGAGCAGTTCTTC
>TRBJ2-3|NA|TRBD2|TRBV29-1
CSVEVAGATDTQYF
TGCAGCGTTGAAGTAGCGGGGGCAACAGATACGCAGTATTTT
>TRBJ1-5|few|TRBD1|TRBV7-2
CASSSTTGGNQPQHF
TGTGCCAGCAGCTCGACCACAGGGGGCAATCAGCCCCAGCATTTT
>TRBJ1-4|few|TRBD1|TRBV20-1
CSAPDRTGGFEKLFF
TGCAGTGCGCCAGACCGGACAGGGGGCTTTGAAAAACTGTTTTTT
>TRBJ2-2|NA|NA|TRBV3-1
CASSQGPGTGELFF
TGTGCCAGCAGCCAGGGGCCGGGCACCGGGGAGCTGTTTTTT
>TRBJ2-3|few|NA|TRBV30
CAWTTGVSTDTQYF
TGTGCCTGGACCACAGGAGTTAGCACAGATACGCAGTATTTT
>TRBJ2-1|few|TRBD1|TRBV12-3/TRBV12-4
CASSLWDRGDEQFF
TGTGCCAGCAGTTTATGGGACAGGGGCGATGAGCAGTTCTTC
>TRBJ2-3|few|TRBD1|TRBV11-3
CASSKQGDADTQYF
TGTGCCAGCAGTAAGCAGGGGGACGCAGATACGCAGTATTTT
>TRBJ2-5|NA|TRBD1|TRBV6-2/TRBV6-3
CASRPRTGTIQETQYF
TGTGCCAGCAGACCGCGGACAGGGACCATCCAAGAGACCCAGTACTTC
>TRBJ2-7|many|TRBD2|TRBV29-1
CSGILAGGSEQYF
TGCAGCGGTATACTAGCGGGAGGCTCCGAGCAGTACTTC
>TRBJ2-3|NA|TRBD2|TRBV7-3
CASSRQTSGLGGPDTQYF
TGTGCCAGCAGCCGACAGACTAGCGGCCTAGGGGGCCCAGATACGCAGTATTTT
>TRBJ2-2|NA|TRBD1|TRBV7-8
CASSRTGGGTGELFF
TGTGCCAGCAGCCGGACAGGGGGCGGAACCGGGGAGCTGTTTTTT
>TRBJ2-4|few|NA|TRBV28
CASTRGILAKNIQYF
TGTGCCAGCACTCGGGGGATTCTAGCCAAAAACATTCAGTACTTC
>TRBJ2-5|NA|TRBD2|TRBV28
CASSDPGLAKTHYF
TGTGCCAGCAGTGACCCGGGACTAGCGAAGACCCATTACTTC
>TRBJ2-5|many|NA|TRBV14
CASSQEETQYF
TGTGCCAGCAGCCAAGAAGAGACCCAGTACTTC
>TRBJ1-2|many|TRBD1|TRBV29-1
CSVQGGGYGYTF
TGCAGCGTTCAGGGGGGTGGCTATGGCTACACCTTC
>TRBJ2-7|NA|NA|TRBV7-2
CASSVGGGLYEQYF
TGTGCCAGCAGCGTAGGAGGGGGACTCTACGAGCAGTACTTC
>TRBJ2-2|NA|NA|TRBV11-3
CASSLDLGTRTGELFF
TGTGCCAGCAGCTTAGATCTGGGCACCCGCACCGGGGAGCTGTTTTTT
>TRBJ1-1|NA|NA|TRBV12-3/TRBV12-4
CASRVQTGPNTEAFF
TGTGCCAGCAGAGTTCAGACAGGCCCGAACACTGAAGCTTTCTTT
>TRBJ2-5|NA|NA|TRBV30
CAWSVYGSRETQYF
TGTGCCTGGAGTGTATACGGGAGCAGGGAGACCCAGTACTTC
>TRBJ2-7|NA|NA|TRBV28
CASRLFPGYEQYF
TGTGCCAGCAGGTTATTCCCCGGGTACGAGCAGTACTTC
>TRBJ1-5|few|NA|TRBV12-3/TRBV12-4
CASSFGFQPQHF
TGTGCCAGCAGTTTTGGATTTCAGCCCCAGCATTTT
>TRBJ2-2|few|TRBD1|TRBV12-3/TRBV12-4
CASRKTGTETGELFF
TGTGCCAGCAGAAAGACCGGGACAGAAACCGGGGAGCTGTTTTTT
>TRBJ2-7|NA|TRBD1|TRBV27
CASSSSNRGGEQYF
TGTGCCAGCAGCTCATCGAACAGGGGTGGGGAGCAGTACTTC
>TRBJ1-1|NA|TRBD1|TRBV6-1
CASRRDDRGTEAFF
TGTGCCAGCAGGAGGGACGACAGGGGCACTGAAGCTTTCTTT
>TRBJ2-5|NA|NA|TRBV28
CASSFFRQGTVETQYF
TGTGCCAGCAGTTTTTTTCGGCAGGGGACCGTGGAGACCCAGTACTTC
>TRBJ2-1|NA|TRBD2|TRBV20-1
CSAREWARRSSGYNEQFF
TGCAGTGCTAGAGAATGGGCTCGGCGGTCTAGCGGCTACAATGAGCAGTTCTTC
>TRBJ2-2|few|NA|TRBV4-2
CASSQVVSRRTANTGELFF
TGTGCCAGCAGCCAAGTCGTCAGCAGGCGAACGGCGAACACCGGGGAGCTGTTTTTT
>TRBJ2-2|NA|TRBD2|TRBV10-3
CAISPIAGALSGELFF
TGTGCCATCAGTCCGATAGCGGGAGCGTTGTCCGGGGAGCTGTTTTTT
>TRBJ1-2|NA|TRBD1|TRBV15
CATSMDRAFGYTF
TGTGCCACCAGCATGGACAGGGCTTTTGGCTACACCTTC
>TRBJ2-1|NA|TRBD2|TRBV6-2/TRBV6-3
CASIAGGSSYNEQFF
TGTGCCAGCATAGCGGGGGGGAGCTCCTACAATGAGCAGTTCTTC
>TRBJ1-1|NA|NA|TRBV12-3/TRBV12-4
CASSPPGTLNTEAFF
TGTGCCAGCAGTCCTCCCGGGACATTGAACACTGAAGCTTTCTTT
>TRBJ2-1|many|TRBD2|TRBV24-1
CAPAPSGTPYNEQFF
TGTGCCCCCGCCCCTAGCGGCACCCCCTACAATGAGCAGTTCTTC
>TRBJ2-1|NA|NA|TRBV4-3
CASSQDTGTSYNEQFF
TGCGCCAGCAGCCAAGATACAGGGACGTCCTACAATGAGCAGTTCTTC
>TRBJ2-1|many|NA|TRBV6-6
CASSYPLNEQFF
TGTGCCAGCAGTTACCCCCTCAATGAGCAGTTCTTC